The source of this T cell receptor beta chain is a study of T-cell reconstitution after alpha-beta-depleted transplantation in children. Study-level points and caveats: Alpha-beta T cells present about two months after transplant were reported to originate from several hundred expanded graft clones. T cells produced anew were the main source of T-cell counts and diversity one year after transplant.

It was with unique molecular identifiers that the TCRbeta library was prepared. Using its own MiXCR run on the PCR reads, TCRdb lists one record per CDR3 protein. The sample lists over 100,000 distinct CDR3 sequences; about 9.4% were seen once. A remark on this clonotype: The antigen remains unidentified.

The CDR3 consists of 13 residues. The V gene end was trimmed by 11 bases and the J gene end by 9 bases; junction bases not matched to a gene: 13. Germline values: CDR1 ENHRY, CDR2 SYGVKD. The chain carries TRBV10-3 and TRBJ2-1; TRBD2 agrees at 7 bases. This material consisted of PBMCs, taken before TCRalphabeta/CD19-depleted stem cell transplant. The origin of this receptor is a boy aged 2 to 10 with acute lymphoblastic leukemia, due to receive a stem cell transplant. The CDR3 DNA is TGTGCCTCAACCATCGACCCGGGAGGTGAGCAGTTCTTC. Amino acids: CASTIDPGGEQFF.